This T cell receptor (beta chain) was profiled in a study of cytomegalovirus exposure and HLA in healthy donors. Both 60 Vbeta primers and 13 Jbeta primers went into the PCR. TCRdb's table, derived via immunoSEQ multiplex PCR, lists solely in-frame clones and lacks some. Among about 76,000 clones listed, around two thirds were seen once. The CDR3 covers 15 residues. Germline CDR1 reads SGHDN; CDR2 reads FVKESK. J gave up 2 bases and V 5 bases, and 5 bases lay outside the gene matches. The sample consisted of PBMCs. The V and J genes are TRBV14 and TRBJ2-1; the match to TRBD2 covers 8 bases. This clonotype originated in a man between 60 and 75 years old in good health and CMV-seropositive. CDR3 nucleotides: TGTGCCAGCAGCGAGCGGGGGATAACCTACAATGAGCAGTTCTTC. This translates into CASSERGITYNEQFF.